The subject of this entry is one TCR beta chain. Its antigen is currently unknown. This sample is drawn from a study of cytomegalovirus exposure and HLA in healthy donors. Broader study findings: Cytomegalovirus association was listed for 170 or so TCR beta chains. Specificity for CMV antigens was confirmed in vitro for a few of the CMV-associated chains.

The V and J ends lost 2 bases and 7 bases, in that order; junction bases with no gene match: 14. The CDR3 runs to 17 residues. Germline CDR1 SGHTA, CDR2 FQGNSA. The table came from immunoSEQ multiplex PCR; TCRdb's copy has only in-frame clones and leaves some out. The table has 160,000 or so clones, 70% to 90% seen once. J is TRBJ2-7 and V is TRBV7-2, with 10 nucleotides matching TRBD1. The TCR comes from a man aged 18-30 years in good health and CMV-seronegative. Sequencing was carried out using PBMCs. Here the CDR3 reads CASSLSYFRDRGYEQYF. In nucleotides, the CDR3 is TGTGCCAGCAGCTTAAGTTACTTTCGGGACAGGGGCTATGAGCAGTACTTC.